These 19 T cell receptor beta chains originate from one sample sequenced in a study of beta chain features in type 1 diabetes. Notes on the study in general: There was a moderate but significant shortening of TCRB CDR3s in all four CD4+ subsets of Type 1 diabetes patients.

The antigens for these receptors are not known. All of the isolated RNA was reverse transcribed, so expressed TCRB transcripts were sequenced. Sequencing was performed with immunoSEQ multiplex PCR; in TCRdb, only in-frame clones are kept and a portion is missing. There are a few hundred thousand clones in the sample; around a tenth occur only once, and 0.6% lies in the top ten. Sequenced material: central memory CD4+ T cells from blood. The receptors stem from a man aged 30 to 39 with type 1 diabetes.

This clone was detected a few times. The chain combines TRBV19 with TRBJ2-5; 8 positions match TRBD1. The CDR3 totals 15 residues. V lost 6 bases, J lost 4 bases, and 10 bases stayed unmatched. Germline CDR1 reads LNHDA; CDR2 reads SQIVND (reference sequence). This chain's CDR3 is CASRAQGAMGETQYF. In nucleotides, the CDR3 is TGTGCCAGTAGGGCCCAGGGGGCTATGGGAGAGACCCAGTACTTC.

To note about this clone: Germline is not matched at one junction end, which may reflect a read error. The chain carries TRBV5-4 and TRBJ1-1, with unresolved D. The CDR3 sequence is 14 residues long. Germline lookup yields CDR1 SGHNT and CDR2 YYREEE (reference sequence). In nucleotides, the CDR3 is TGTGCCAGCAGCTTGGTGGGCTGGAACATTGAAGCCTTCTTT. It is translated as CASSLVGWNIEAFF.

The V gene is TRBV7-8, the J gene TRBJ2-2; no definite D call. Trimming shortened V by 1 base and J by 5 bases, and 8 bases separated the two germline ends. The V gene's germline CDR1 is SGHVS and CDR2 FQNEAQ. This CDR3 has 14 residues. The CDR3 nucleotides are TGTGCCAGCAGCTTAGTTGCGCTGACCGGGGAGCTGTTTTTT. Its translation: CASSLVALTGELFF.

The chain has TRBV10-3 and TRBJ2-1; the D gene is possibly TRBD2 (5 bases). Germline CDR1 reads ENHRY; CDR2 reads SYGVKD. V lost 4 bases and J lost 8, with 12 bases in between. The CDR3 is 13 amino acids. CDR3 nucleotides: TGTGCCATCAGTGCCGACAAGAGGGATGAGCAGTTCTTC. This translates into CAISADKRDEQFF.

The chain recombines TRBV7-9 with TRBJ1-5; tentative D call: TRBD1 (5 bases). This CDR3 contains 16 residues. Germline-derived CDR1 and CDR2 are SEHNR and FQNEAQ (reference sequence). Trimming removed 5 bases at V and 4 bases at J, with 18 bases between. The CDR3 nucleotides are TGTGCCAGCAGCGCGGTTGGGGGGTTAGAGAATCAGCCCCAGCATTTT. This encodes CASSAVGGLENQPQHF.

J is TRBJ1-2 and V is TRBV19; the D gene is possibly TRBD1 (5 bases). The CDR3 spans 14 residues. Per germline, CDR1 LNHDA and CDR2 SQIVND (reference sequence). Trimming pared 5 bases from V and 4 bases from J, leaving 14 bases between. CDR3 sequence: CASSGDVGPYGYTF. The CDR3 DNA sequence: TGTGCCAGTAGTGGAGACGTGGGGCCCTATGGCTACACCTTC.

The CDR3 bases are TGCAGCACTTTAAACGGGGGCCCGAACACTGAAGCTTTCTTT. Translating gives CSTLNGGPNTEAFF. V and J are TRBV29-1 and TRBJ1-1, with D tentatively TRBD1 (6 bases). The germline gives CDR1 SQVTM, CDR2 ANQGSEA. Between the trimmed V and J ends, which lost 8 bases and 1 base, there was a span of 17 bases. The CDR3 sequence is 14 residues long.

The chain employs TRBV10-2 and TRBJ2-7; TRBD1 or TRBD2 may be the D gene (5 bases each). Germline V gives CDR1 WSHSY, CDR2 SAAADI. V shed 6 bases and J shed 4 bases, with 16 bases lying between them. The CDR3 sequence is 14 residues long. CDR3 region: CASSQAGWGYEQYF. The CDR3 coding sequence is TGCGCCAGCAGCCAGGCAGGGTGGGGGTACGAGCAGTACTTC.

The genes are TRBV4-3 and TRBJ1-2; D is undetermined. Germline CDR1 reads LGHNA; CDR2 reads YSLEER. CDR3 length equals 14 residues. V dropped 3 bases and J dropped 2 bases, with 10 bases sitting between them. The CDR3 protein is CASSHRGRNYGYTF. Here the CDR3 DNA reads TGCGCCAGCAGCCACCGTGGCAGGAACTATGGCTACACCTTC.

Only a few counts were recorded for this clone. The chain carries TRBV6-5 and TRBJ1-2; D is perhaps TRBD1 (5 bases). Germline CDR1 MNHEY, CDR2 SVGAGI. The CDR3 runs 14 residues. Trimming removed 7 bases from V and 4 bases from J, with 16 bases in between. The CDR3 loop reads CASMDGDFSYGYTF. The CDR3 nucleotides are TGTGCCAGCATGGATGGGGACTTCAGCTATGGCTACACCTTC.

This chain connects TRBV28 to TRBJ2-5, with TRBD1 as a possible D gene (6 bases). Trimming took off 5 bases at V and 5 bases at J, with 18 bases between the two ends. CDR3 size: 15 residues. Germline CDR1 is MDHEN and CDR2 is SYDVKM. Here the CDR3 reads CASSDTGRGGETQYF. DNA of the CDR3: TGTGCCAGCAGTGATACTGGCAGGGGCGGGGAGACCCAGTACTTC.

This clone showed up just a few times. The chain is built from TRBV10-3 and TRBJ2-5; TRBD1 agrees at 10 bases. The CDR3 runs 14 residues. The V and J ends lost 2 bases and 4 bases, in that order; junction bases with no gene match: 1. CDR1 is ENHRY and CDR2 is SYGVKD in the germline V gene. The CDR3 region has the DNA TGTGCCATCAGTGAGGGACAGGGGGGAGAGACCCAGTACTTC. Translated: CAISEGQGGETQYF.

On this clone: A far larger clone differs by one base, so this is likely a read error. The chain links TRBV29-1 to TRBJ2-1, with 12 bases aligning to TRBD2. Germline V gene data show CDR1 as SQVTM and CDR2 as ANQGSEA. The CDR3 is 14 residues long. CDR3 loop: CSVEGLAGADERFF. Here the CDR3 DNA reads TGCAGCGTTGAAGGACTAGCGGGAGCGGATGAGCGGTTCTTC.

Only a few counts were recorded for this clone. The gene calls are TRBV7-8 and TRBJ2-1, with 8 bases matching TRBD2. V gave up 5 bases and J gave up 5 bases; unmatched junction bases: 23. The CDR3 extends over 20 amino acids. Germline-derived CDR1 and CDR2 are SGHVS and FQNEAQ. CDR3: CASSPTSTIPGLVYHNEQFF. In nucleotides, the CDR3 is TGTGCCAGCAGCCCGACATCGACAATTCCGGGACTAGTGTACCACAATGAGCAGTTCTTC.

This clone came up a few times. The CDR3 DNA sequence: TGCGCCACCAAAGAGGGACTAGCAGGGGAGACCCAGTACTTC. Translated, it gives CATKEGLAGETQYF. The gene calls are TRBV5-1 and TRBJ2-5; 9 bases fit TRBD2. V lost 9 bases to trimming and J lost 5 bases; unmatched junction nucleotides: 11. The CDR3 is made up of 14 amino acids. Germline CDR1 reads SGHRS; CDR2 reads YFSETQ.

This clone occurred many times. Distinct nucleotide sequences in the sample also encode this CDR3. This chain links TRBV5-1 with TRBJ2-2, with D hard to call. This CDR3 region has 12 residues. Germline CDR1 reads SGHRS; CDR2 reads YFSETQ. Trimming shortened V by 4 bases and J by 2 bases, and 3 bases separated the two germline ends. CDR3 sequence reads: CASSLNTGELFF. The CDR3 DNA follows: TGCGCCAGCAGCCTTAACACCGGGGAGCTGTTTTTT.

This clone was seen at least ten times. The chain combines TRBV14 with TRBJ2-7, with D unresolved. CDR1 SGHDN and CDR2 FVKESK come from the germline V gene. Deletions cut 5 bases from V and 3 bases from J, with 11 bases between. The CDR3 runs to 13 residues. CDR3 in amino acids: CASSNDLGYEQYF. The CDR3 nucleotides are TGTGCCAGCAGCAATGACCTCGGCTACGAGCAGTACTTC.

This clone was detected a few times. This chain links TRBV15 with TRBJ2-5; D is ambiguous. Trimming removed 0 bases from V and 1 base from J, with 12 bases in between. CDR3 length equals 16 residues. CDR1 LNHNV and CDR2 YYDKDF come from the germline V gene (reference sequence). The CDR3 spells CATSRDLGGIQETQYF. CDR3 sequence (DNA): TGTGCCACCAGCAGAGATCTCGGCGGAATCCAAGAGACCCAGTACTTC.

This clone was detected only a few times. The CDR3 spells CASTLGGGMAGELFF. The CDR3 nucleotides are TGTGCCAGCACCCTGGGGGGGGGCATGGCGGGGGAGCTGTTTTTT. V gene TRBV6-5 combines with J gene TRBJ2-2; a possible D gene is TRBD2 (7 bases). Germline-derived CDR1 and CDR2 are MNHEY and SVGAGI. V was clipped by 7 bases and J by 8 bases, with 20 bases between them. This CDR3 has 15 amino acids.